This paragraph reports one TCR beta chain. What it binds is not known. The sample comes from a study of T cell responses to AZD1222 COVID-19 vaccine. General study results and limits: Clonal diversity was possibly underestimated, and white British individuals and females predominated among donors.

The ends were cut back, 2 bases at V and 8 bases at J, with 12 bases in the middle. Germline CDR1 KGHSH, CDR2 LQKENI. The CDR3 totals 13 residues. Only in-frame clones appear in the TCRdb table, and some are missing; sequencing was by immunoSEQ multiplex PCR. This sample has about 150,000 clones, with roughly 89% found just once. The input for sequencing was peripheral blood, taken 28 days after the second dose of the MenACWY control vaccine. V is TRBV18 and J is TRBJ1-2; D perhaps matches TRBD1 (6 bases). The origin of this receptor is an adult who received the MenACWY meningococcal vaccine as a control. This CDR3 is CASSPIDRRGYTF. The CDR3 DNA reads as TGTGCCAGCTCACCAATCGACAGGCGCGGCTACACCTTC.